This record covers a single T cell receptor beta chain. What it recognizes is unknown. The entry originates in a study of cytomegalovirus exposure and HLA in healthy donors. Broader study findings: Presence/absence analyses treated sequencing depth as roughly uniform across donors.

The study ran its PCR with 60 Vbeta and 13 Jbeta primers. Only in-frame clones appear in the TCRdb table, and some are missing; sequencing was by immunoSEQ multiplex PCR. The table shows approximately 80,000 clones, with 65% to 75% occurring only once. Sequenced input: PBMCs. The TCR sequence derives from a woman in her 40s in good health and CMV-seropositive.

The CDR3 DNA reads TGTGCCAGCAGCTTAGTATTAGGGAGTACCTACAATGAGCAGTTCTTC. Translating gives CASSLVLGSTYNEQFF. The chain carries TRBV7-9 and TRBJ2-1, with D perhaps TRBD2 (5 bases). From germline, CDR1 is SEHNR and CDR2 FQNEAQ (reference sequence). The V end was cut by 1 base, the J end by 2 bases, with 12 bases between. This CDR3 has 16 amino acids.